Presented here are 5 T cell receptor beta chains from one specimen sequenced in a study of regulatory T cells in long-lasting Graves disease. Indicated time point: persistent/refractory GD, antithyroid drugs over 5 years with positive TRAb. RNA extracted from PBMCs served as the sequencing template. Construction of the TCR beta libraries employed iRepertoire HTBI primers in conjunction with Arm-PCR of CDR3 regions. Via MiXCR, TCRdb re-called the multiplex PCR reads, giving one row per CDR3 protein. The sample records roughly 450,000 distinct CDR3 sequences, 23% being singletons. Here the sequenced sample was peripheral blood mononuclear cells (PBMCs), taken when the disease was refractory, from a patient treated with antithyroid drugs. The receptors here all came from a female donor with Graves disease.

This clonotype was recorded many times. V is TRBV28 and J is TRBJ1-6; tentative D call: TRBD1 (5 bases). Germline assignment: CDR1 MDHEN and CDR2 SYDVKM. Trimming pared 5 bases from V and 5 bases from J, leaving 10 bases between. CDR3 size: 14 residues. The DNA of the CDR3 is TGTGCCAGCAGTGTCACAGGAGATAATTCACCCCTCCACTTT. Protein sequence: CASSVTGDNSPLHF.

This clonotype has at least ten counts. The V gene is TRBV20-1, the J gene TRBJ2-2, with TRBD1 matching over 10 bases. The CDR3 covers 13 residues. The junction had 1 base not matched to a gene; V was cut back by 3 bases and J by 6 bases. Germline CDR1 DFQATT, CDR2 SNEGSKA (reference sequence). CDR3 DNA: TGCAGTGCTAGGGGGACAGGGGCCGGGGAGCTGTTTTTT. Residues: CSARGTGAGELFF.

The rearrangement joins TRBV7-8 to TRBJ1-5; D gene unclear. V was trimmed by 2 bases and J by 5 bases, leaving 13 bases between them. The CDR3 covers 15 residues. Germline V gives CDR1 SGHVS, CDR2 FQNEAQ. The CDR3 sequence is CASSLLGPKDQPQHF. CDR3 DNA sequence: TGTGCCAGCAGCTTACTTGGTCCGAAGGATCAGCCCCAGCATTTT.

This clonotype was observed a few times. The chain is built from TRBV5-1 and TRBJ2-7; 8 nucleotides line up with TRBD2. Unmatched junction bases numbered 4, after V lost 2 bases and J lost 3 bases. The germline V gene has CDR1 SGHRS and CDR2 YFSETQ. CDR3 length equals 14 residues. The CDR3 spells CASSFTGTSYEQYF. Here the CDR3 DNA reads TGCGCCAGCAGCTTTACGGGGACTAGCTACGAGCAGTACTTC.

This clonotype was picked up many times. DNA for the CDR3: TGTGCCAGCAGTCGCGGACAGGGGGCCGAAAAACTGTTTTTT. Translating gives CASSRGQGAEKLFF. The chain couples TRBV6-1 to TRBJ1-4; TRBD1 matches 11 bases. The CDR3 runs 14 residues. CDR1 and CDR2 (germline): MNHNS, SASEGT. The ends lost 5 bases at V and 8 bases at J; junction bases unmatched: 4.